The 9 T cell receptor beta chains reported below all come from one sample, sequenced in a study of early T cells in non-severe SARS-CoV-2 infection. TCRdb independently ran MiXCR on the 5' RACE reads; one entry per CDR3 protein. This sample has roughly 31,000 distinct CDR3 sequences, with about 4.6% found just once. The source material was whole blood. Receptors were obtained from an adult who was a healthcare worker with PCR-confirmed SARS-CoV-2 infection or an uninfected control (not recorded which).

This clonotype was counted a few times. The chain couples TRBV24-1 to TRBJ1-2, with a weak D call TRBD1 (5 bases). Germline CDR1 reads KGHDR; CDR2 reads SFDVKD. The V end lost 2 bases, the J end lost 4 bases, and 16 bases lay between the germline ends. This CDR3 has 16 residues. The CDR3 DNA is TGTGCCACCAGTGATTCCGGGACGCCTATTTTCTATGGCTACACCTTC. Its translation: CATSDSGTPIFYGYTF.

This clonotype was recorded at least ten times. V is TRBV11-2 and J is TRBJ2-7; 9 bases match TRBD2. The junction had 8 bases not matched to a gene; V was cut back by 1 base and J by 4 bases. Germline V gene lookup returns CDR1 SGHAT and CDR2 FQNNGV. This CDR3 has 16 residues. The CDR3: CASSLASGGRAYEQYF. In DNA, the CDR3 is TGTGCCAGCAGCTTAGCCTCCGGCGGGAGGGCTTACGAGCAGTACTTC.

This clonotype has at least ten counts. Here the CDR3 DNA reads TGTGCCAGCAGCCAAGACCCGCAGGGGTTCGTAGCAGATACGCAGTATTTT. Its translation is CASSQDPQGFVADTQYF. J is TRBJ2-3 and V is TRBV3-1; a weak D match, TRBD1 (6 bases). The V gene lost 0 bases and the J gene lost 4 bases, with 17 bases spanning the gap. CDR1 is LGHDT and CDR2 is YNNKEL in the germline V gene (reference sequence). This CDR3 spans 17 amino acids.

Only a few counts were recorded for this clonotype. The chain employs TRBV7-2 and TRBJ1-1, with no clear D. Germline CDR1 is SGHTA and CDR2 is FQGNSA. Trimming removed 7 bases from V and 2 bases from J, with 8 bases in between. The CDR3 is made up of 12 amino acids. The CDR3 reads CASTFSNTEAFF. The CDR3 nucleotides read TGTGCCAGCACCTTTTCAAACACTGAAGCTTTCTTT.

V and J are TRBV27 and TRBJ1-5, with D perhaps TRBD1 (5 bases). The CDR3 extends over 18 amino acids. Per the germline V gene, CDR1 is MNHEY and CDR2 is SMNVEV (reference sequence). The ends were cut back, 4 bases at V and 2 bases at J, with 21 bases in the middle. The CDR3 DNA follows: TGTGCCAGCAGTTCCGGTATCACACGCCAGGGTGGCAATCAGCCCCAGCATTTT. Translation: CASSSGITRQGGNQPQHF.

This clonotype was detected ten times or more. The CDR3 loop reads CASSLPGQGQNTEAFF. The DNA for the CDR3 is TGTGCCAGCAGTCTCCCCGGACAGGGGCAGAACACTGAAGCTTTCTTT. This chain links TRBV12-3 or TRBV12-4 with TRBJ1-1, with 9 bases matching TRBD1. The CDR3 covers 16 residues. Losses at the gene ends were 5 bases for V and 1 base for J; bases not matched to a gene: 8.

This clonotype was counted at least ten times. The chain couples TRBV14 to TRBJ1-4; 7 bases line up with TRBD1. There are 17 residues in the CDR3. Germline V lookup: CDR1 SGHDN, CDR2 FVKESK. V lost 0 bases and J lost 2; bases outside the gene matches: 6. The CDR3 bases are TGTGCCAGCAGCCAAGATGACAGGGCGGCGACTAATGAAAAACTGTTTTTT. Protein sequence: CASSQDDRAATNEKLFF. The variable domain in full, completed from reference TRBV14 and TRBJ1-4, reads EAGVTQFPSHSVIEKGQTVTLRCDPISGHDNLYWYRRVMGKEIKFLLHFVKESKQDESGMPNNRFLAERTGGTYSTLKVQPAELEDSGVYFCASSQDDRAATNEKLFFGSGTQLSVL.

The table lists this clonotype with many counts. The rearrangement links TRBV12-3 or TRBV12-4 to TRBJ2-5; 9 nucleotides agree with TRBD1. CDR3 length: 13 amino acids. Losses at the gene ends were 5 bases for V and 10 bases for J; bases not matched to a gene: 8. DNA for the CDR3: TGTGCCAGCAGTACGGGACAGGGATGGGTCCAGTACTTC. This sequence encodes CASSTGQGWVQYF.

The sample holds many counts of this clonotype. The chain is built from TRBV7-9 and TRBJ1-4, with D hard to call. This CDR3 has 13 amino acids. CDR1 and CDR2 (germline): SEHNR, FQNEAQ (reference sequence). V was clipped by 2 bases and J by 6 bases, with 7 bases between them. CDR3: CASSLFGDEKLFF. The CDR3 bases are TGTGCCAGCAGCTTATTCGGAGATGAAAAACTGTTTTTT.